The 5 T cell receptor beta chains below come from one sample, sequenced in a study of T cell responses to AZD1222 COVID-19 vaccine. The data were produced by immunoSEQ multiplex PCR, yet TCRdb's version contains in-frame clones alone and is incomplete. The sample lists tens of thousands of clones, approximately 88% occurring once. Sequencing used peripheral blood, obtained 28 days after the second AZD1222 dose. These receptors were obtained from an adult who received the AZD1222 COVID-19 vaccine.

The chain couples TRBV10-3 to TRBJ2-7, with 8 bases fitting TRBD1. J gave up 7 bases and V 10 bases, and 9 bases lay outside the gene matches. CDR3 length equals 12 residues. CDR1 ENHRY and CDR2 SYGVKD come from the germline V gene. The CDR3 DNA follows: TGTGCCACGTCAGGGGGCATTCGGGAGCAGTACTTC. It translates to CATSGGIREQYF.

The rearrangement uses TRBV19 and TRBJ2-5; D gene ambiguous. V lost 3 bases, J lost 5 bases, and 16 bases lay in between. The CDR3 is 15 residues long. Germline V gives CDR1 LNHDA, CDR2 SQIVND (reference sequence). The CDR3 loop reads CASSMASHGRETQYF. The CDR3 nucleotides read TGTGCCAGTAGTATGGCCTCACATGGCAGGGAGACCCAGTACTTC. Full variable domain (rest looked up from reference TRBV19 and TRBJ2-5): DGGITQSPKYLFRKEGQNVTLSCEQNLNHDAMYWYRQDPGQGLRLIYYSQIVNDFQKGDIAEGYSVSREKKESFPLTVTSAQKNPTAFYLCASSMASHGRETQYFGPGTRLLVL.

The chain recombines TRBV18 with TRBJ2-2; D is unresolved. The V and J ends lost 0 bases and 6 bases respectively, with 11 bases between them. The length of the CDR3 is 15 residues. Germline loops: CDR1 KGHSH, CDR2 LQKENI. CDR3: CASSPPGRVSGELFF. CDR3 coding DNA: TGTGCCAGCTCACCACCGGGTAGGGTGTCCGGGGAGCTGTTTTTT.

This chain joins TRBV9 and TRBJ1-1, with D possibly matching TRBD1 (6 bases). Looked up from germline, CDR1 is SGDLS and CDR2 is YYNGEE. This CDR3 contains 16 residues. V dropped 4 bases and J dropped 2 bases, with 18 bases sitting between them. The CDR3 is CASSPYSGASNTEAFF. For the CDR3, the DNA is TGTGCCAGCAGCCCGTACTCAGGGGCAAGTAACACTGAAGCTTTCTTT.

The rearrangement joins TRBV6-5 to TRBJ1-1; D is uncertain. The germline CDR1 and CDR2 sequences are MNHEY and SVGAGI. Trimming pared 11 bases from V and 0 bases from J, leaving 7 bases between. The CDR3 loop spans 11 amino acids. For the CDR3, the DNA is TGTGCCGCTCAGATGAACACTGAAGCTTTCTTT. It encodes CAAQMNTEAFF.